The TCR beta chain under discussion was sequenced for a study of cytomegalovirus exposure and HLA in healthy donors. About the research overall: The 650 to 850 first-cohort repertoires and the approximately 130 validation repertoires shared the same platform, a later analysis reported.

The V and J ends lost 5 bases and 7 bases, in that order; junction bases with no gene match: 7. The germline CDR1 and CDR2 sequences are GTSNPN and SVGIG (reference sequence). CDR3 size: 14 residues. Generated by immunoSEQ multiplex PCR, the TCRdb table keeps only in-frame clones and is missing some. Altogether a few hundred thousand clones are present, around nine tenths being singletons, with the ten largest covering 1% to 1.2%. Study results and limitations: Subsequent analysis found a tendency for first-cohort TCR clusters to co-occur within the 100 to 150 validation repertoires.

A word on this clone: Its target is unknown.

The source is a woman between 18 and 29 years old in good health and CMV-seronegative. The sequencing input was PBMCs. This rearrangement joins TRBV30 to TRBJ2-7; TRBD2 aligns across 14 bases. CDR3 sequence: CAWRLAGGPGEQYF. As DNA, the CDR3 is TGTGCCTGGCGACTAGCGGGAGGGCCAGGAGAGCAGTACTTC.